This T cell receptor beta chain was captured by sequencing in a study of CD8+ T cells in alopecia areata (dated by TCRdb to the late 2010s). Background on the whole study: Treated patients were enrolled in an open-label pilot trial of oral tofacitinib, 5 to 10 mg twice daily, for moderate-to-severe alopecia areata. In treated patients, disease severity was measured using the SALT score, which gives the percentage of scalp surface area affected. TCRbeta CDR3 regions were amplified by immunoSEQ multiplex PCR using 35 Vbeta forward and 13 Jbeta reverse primers. Patients on tofacitinib were biopsied at baseline and after 4 and 24 weeks of treatment, and several of the patients also had a later scalp biopsy. The study used high-throughput TCRbeta sequencing to examine T cell clonal expansion in alopecia areata, in both the C3H/HeJ mouse model and human patients. Tofacitinib was given for 6 to 18 months, followed by 6 months of follow-up off drug to assess delayed response and recurrence. RNA was extracted with the PAXgene miRNA kit for fixed scalp, the miRNeasy kit for PBMCs, and the RNeasy kit for mouse skin. Scalp tissue and sorted CD4+ and CD8+ peripheral blood T cells from patchy and totalis/universalis alopecia areata patients and from healthy controls were covered by human TCRbeta sequencing. Scalp clonality was compared among normal scalp (n=4), patchy alopecia areata scalp (n=8), and alopecia totalis/universalis scalp (n=8).

The treatment or condition label, read with the paper, signifies: oral pan-JAK inhibitor, 5-10 mg twice daily. Lesional scalp punch biopsies and peripheral blood were obtained from alopecia areata patients. After PBMCs were isolated by density centrifugation and stained for CD3, CD4 and CD8, a FACSAria was used to sort CD4+ and CD8+ T cells. Overall study outcomes, separate from this receptor: TCR sequences shared between patients were less clear than in mice, possibly partly because of HLA diversity in the patient population. Unlike mouse skin, which is dominated by gammadelta T cells, normal human skin has resident alphabeta T cells that are also sequenced, and this complicates analysis of the scalp TCR repertoire. Many expanded lesional clones were found to persist in scalp and blood during tofacitinib treatment, and relapse after treatment cessation may be partly explained by this persistence. Compared with normal scalp, lesional scalp, particularly in alopecia totalis/universalis, had higher clonality and more expanded CD8+ clones, which suggests antigenic drive. Tofacitinib significantly lowered scalp clonality and the number of expanded CD8+ clones among the top 100 scalp clones. Because the treated cohort was small and had only one nonresponder, larger studies are needed to examine links between baseline CD8+ expansion and response.

Note on this clone: The specificity of this receptor is unknown. Base qualities are missing; no much larger clone stands one base away.

The cysteine opens and the phenylalanine closes a CDR3 of 11 amino acids. Only the CDR3 DNA is retained, 33 bases long and in frame from the first base. Trimming leaves V shorter by 3 bases and J shorter by 6 bases, with the junction holding 2 bases beyond the gene matches. The germline V gene (reference sequence) gives CDR1 as GTSNPN and CDR2 as SVGIG. Receptors were amplified or captured by the immunoSEQ multiplex PCR assay. RNA was extracted from all samples and reverse transcribed into cDNA, which served as template for TCR sequencing. First-strand cDNA was synthesized with SuperScript III using a 2:1 mix of oligo-dT and random hexamers. A synthetic immune receptor repertoire was used to assess amplification bias, and residual bias was removed computationally. Concerning the study's data processing: Raw reads were preprocessed for error removal, and CDR3 was defined according to IMGT conventions as running from the conserved cysteine to phenylalanine. Clonality was calculated as 1 minus Shannon entropy normalized by log2 of the number of productive unique TCRs. Scalp TCRbeta sequences were cross-referenced with sorted blood CD4 and CD8 repertoires so that the CD4 or CD8 identity of scalp clones could be inferred. What TCRdb holds here is the immuneACCESS table cut down to in-frame rearrangements. Part of the clones is not present; checked against another copy, under half of the missing clones reflect an unresolved V gene, and the others are unexplained. V and J calls plus clone size are reproduced from that table; the DNA served to infer D and trimming. Recorded for this sample are roughly 60,000 clones; 46% of them occurred a single time. Roughly 22% of the sample is in the top ten clones.

The chain is assembled from TRBV30 and TRBJ2-7, with 7 bases matching TRBD1. This clonotype was sampled from a human donor with alopecia areata. The sample was CD8+ T cells sorted from blood, taken at approximately week 37, from a patient treated with tofacitinib. The nucleotides are TGTGCCTGGAGCAGGGGGTCCGAGCAGTACTTC. Translated, this gives CAWSRGSEQYF.